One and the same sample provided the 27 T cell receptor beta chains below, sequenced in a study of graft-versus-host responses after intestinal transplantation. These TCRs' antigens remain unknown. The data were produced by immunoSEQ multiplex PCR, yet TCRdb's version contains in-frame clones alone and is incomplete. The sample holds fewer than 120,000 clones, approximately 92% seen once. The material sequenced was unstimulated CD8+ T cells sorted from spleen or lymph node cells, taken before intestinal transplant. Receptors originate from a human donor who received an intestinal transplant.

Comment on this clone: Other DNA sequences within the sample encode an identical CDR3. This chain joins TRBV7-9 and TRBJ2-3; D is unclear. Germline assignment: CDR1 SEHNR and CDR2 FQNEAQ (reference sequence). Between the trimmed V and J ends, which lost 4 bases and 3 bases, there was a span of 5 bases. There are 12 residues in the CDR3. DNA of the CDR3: TGTGCCAGCAGCTGGGGAACAGATACGCAGTATTTT. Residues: CASSWGTDTQYF.

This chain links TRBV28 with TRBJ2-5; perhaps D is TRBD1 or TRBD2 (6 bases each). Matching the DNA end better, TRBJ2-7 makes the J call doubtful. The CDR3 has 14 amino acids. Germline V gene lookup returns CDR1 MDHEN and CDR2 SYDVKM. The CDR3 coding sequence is TGTGCCAGCACTGTCGGAGGGGGCTCCTACGAGCAGTACTTC. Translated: CASTVGGGSYEQYF.

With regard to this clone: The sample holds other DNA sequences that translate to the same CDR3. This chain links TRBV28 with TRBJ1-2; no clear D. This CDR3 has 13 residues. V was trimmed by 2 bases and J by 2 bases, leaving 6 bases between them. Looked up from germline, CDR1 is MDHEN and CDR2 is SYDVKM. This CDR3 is CASSLGQNYGYTF. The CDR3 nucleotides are TGTGCCAGCAGTTTAGGGCAAAACTATGGCTACACCTTC.

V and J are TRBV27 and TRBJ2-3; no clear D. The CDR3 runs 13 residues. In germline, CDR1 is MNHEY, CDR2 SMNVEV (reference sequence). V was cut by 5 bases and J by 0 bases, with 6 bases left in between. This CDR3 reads CASSPTSTDTQYF. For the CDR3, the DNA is TGTGCCAGCAGTCCTACTAGCACAGATACGCAGTATTTT.

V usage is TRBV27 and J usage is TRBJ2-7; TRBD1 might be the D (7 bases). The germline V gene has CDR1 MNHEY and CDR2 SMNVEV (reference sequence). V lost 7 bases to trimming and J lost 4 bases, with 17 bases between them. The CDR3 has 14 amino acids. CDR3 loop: CASTGSPGGYEQYF. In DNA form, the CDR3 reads TGTGCCAGCACAGGCAGCCCAGGGGGGTACGAGCAGTACTTC.

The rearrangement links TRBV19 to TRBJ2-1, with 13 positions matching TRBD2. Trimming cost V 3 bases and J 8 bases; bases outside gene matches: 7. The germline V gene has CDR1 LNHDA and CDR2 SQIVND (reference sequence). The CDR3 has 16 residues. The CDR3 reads CASSIDGGLAGDEQFF. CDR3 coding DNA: TGTGCCAGTAGTATTGACGGCGGACTAGCGGGAGATGAGCAGTTCTTC.

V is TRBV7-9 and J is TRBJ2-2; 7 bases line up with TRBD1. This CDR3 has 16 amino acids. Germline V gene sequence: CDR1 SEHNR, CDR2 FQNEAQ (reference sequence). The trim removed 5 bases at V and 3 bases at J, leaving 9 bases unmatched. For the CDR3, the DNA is TGTGCCAGCAGCGCACAGGGGAATAAGGACACCGGGGAGCTGTTTTTT. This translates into CASSAQGNKDTGELFF.

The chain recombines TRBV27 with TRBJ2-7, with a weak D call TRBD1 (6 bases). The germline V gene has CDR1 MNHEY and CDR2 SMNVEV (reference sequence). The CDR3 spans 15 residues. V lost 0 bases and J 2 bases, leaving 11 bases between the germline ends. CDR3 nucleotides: TGTGCCAGCAGTTTATCGACAGGATCTGCCTACGAGCAGTACTTC. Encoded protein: CASSLSTGSAYEQYF.

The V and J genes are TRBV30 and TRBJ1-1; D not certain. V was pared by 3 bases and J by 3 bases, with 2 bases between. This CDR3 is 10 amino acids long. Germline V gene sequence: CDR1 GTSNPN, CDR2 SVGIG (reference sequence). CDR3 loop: CAWRYTEAFF. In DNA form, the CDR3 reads TGTGCCTGGAGGTACACTGAAGCTTTCTTT.

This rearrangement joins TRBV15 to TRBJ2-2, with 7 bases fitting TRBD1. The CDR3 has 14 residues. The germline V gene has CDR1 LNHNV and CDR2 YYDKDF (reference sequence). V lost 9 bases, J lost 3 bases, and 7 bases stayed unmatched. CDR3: CATSTGSDTGELFF. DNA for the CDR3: TGTGCCACTTCGACAGGGAGCGACACCGGGGAGCTGTTTTTT. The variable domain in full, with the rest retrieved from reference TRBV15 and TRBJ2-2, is DAMVIQNPRYQVTQFGKPVTLSCSQTLNHNVMYWYQQKSSQAPKLLFHYYDKDFNNEADTPDNFQSRRPNTSFCFLDIRSPGLGDTAMYLCATSTGSDTGELFFGEGSRLTVL.

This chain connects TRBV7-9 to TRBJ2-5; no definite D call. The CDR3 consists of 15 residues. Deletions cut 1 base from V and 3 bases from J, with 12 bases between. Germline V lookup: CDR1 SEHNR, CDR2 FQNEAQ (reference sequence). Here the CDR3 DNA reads TGTGCCAGCAGCTTAGTTGCCGCCTTTGAAGAGACCCAGTACTTC. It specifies CASSLVAAFEETQYF. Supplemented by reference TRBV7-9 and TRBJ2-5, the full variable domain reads DTGVSQNPRHKITKRGQNVTFRCDPISEHNRLYWYRQTLGQGPEFLTYFQNEAQLEKSRLLSDRFSAERPKGSFSTLEIQRTEQGDSAMYLCASSLVAAFEETQYFGPGTRLLVL.

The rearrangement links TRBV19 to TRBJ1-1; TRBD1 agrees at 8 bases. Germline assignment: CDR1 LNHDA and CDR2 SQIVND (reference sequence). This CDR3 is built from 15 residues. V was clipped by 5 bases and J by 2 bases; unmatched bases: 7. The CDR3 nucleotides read TGTGCCAGTAGTTTGGCAGGGGGCCCAAACACTGAAGCTTTCTTT. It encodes CASSLAGGPNTEAFF.

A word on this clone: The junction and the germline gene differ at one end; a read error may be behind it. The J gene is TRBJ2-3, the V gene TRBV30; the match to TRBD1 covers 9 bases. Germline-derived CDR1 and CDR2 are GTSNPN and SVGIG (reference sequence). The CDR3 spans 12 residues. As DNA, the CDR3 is TGTGCCTGGAGTCTACCGGACAGGGGTGTTGATTTT. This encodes CAWSLPDRGVDF.

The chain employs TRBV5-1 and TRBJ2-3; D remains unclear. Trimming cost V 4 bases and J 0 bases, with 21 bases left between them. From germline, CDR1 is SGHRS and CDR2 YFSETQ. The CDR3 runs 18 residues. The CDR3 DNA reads TGCGCCAGCAGCCCGTCCTACCAGACGGTGTCTAGCACAGATACGCAGTATTTT. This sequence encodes CASSPSYQTVSSTDTQYF.

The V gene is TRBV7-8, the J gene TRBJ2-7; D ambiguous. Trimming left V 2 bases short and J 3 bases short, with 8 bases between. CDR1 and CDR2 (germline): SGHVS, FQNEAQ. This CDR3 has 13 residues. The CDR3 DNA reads TGTGCCAGCAGCTTAAGTTCAATCTACGAGCAGTACTTC. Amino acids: CASSLSSIYEQYF.

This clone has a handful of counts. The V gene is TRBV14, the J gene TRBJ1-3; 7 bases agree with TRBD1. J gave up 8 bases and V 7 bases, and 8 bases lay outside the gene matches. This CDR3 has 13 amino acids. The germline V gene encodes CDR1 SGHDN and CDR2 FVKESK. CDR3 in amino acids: CASTEGAVDTIYF. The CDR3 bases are TGTGCCAGCACCGAGGGGGCCGTGGACACCATATATTTT.

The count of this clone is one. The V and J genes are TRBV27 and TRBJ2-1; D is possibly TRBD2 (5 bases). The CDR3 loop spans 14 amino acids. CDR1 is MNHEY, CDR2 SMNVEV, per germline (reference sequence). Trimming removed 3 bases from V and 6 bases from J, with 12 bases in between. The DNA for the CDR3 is TGTGCCAGCAGTTTGCGGGCAGCCCGCAATGAGCAGTTCTTC. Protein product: CASSLRAARNEQFF.

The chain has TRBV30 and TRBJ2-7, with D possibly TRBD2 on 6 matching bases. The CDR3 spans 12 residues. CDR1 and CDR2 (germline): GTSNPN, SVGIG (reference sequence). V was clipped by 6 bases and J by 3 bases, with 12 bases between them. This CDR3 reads CACWPGGYEQYF. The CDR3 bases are TGTGCCTGTTGGCCCGGGGGCTACGAGCAGTACTTC.

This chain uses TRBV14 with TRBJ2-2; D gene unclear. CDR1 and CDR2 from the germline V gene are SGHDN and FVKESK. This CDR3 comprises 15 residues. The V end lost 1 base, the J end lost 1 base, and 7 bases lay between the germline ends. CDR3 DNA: TGTGCCAGCAGCCAAGGGTCCCGGAACACCGGGGAGCTGTTTTTT. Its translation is CASSQGSRNTGELFF.

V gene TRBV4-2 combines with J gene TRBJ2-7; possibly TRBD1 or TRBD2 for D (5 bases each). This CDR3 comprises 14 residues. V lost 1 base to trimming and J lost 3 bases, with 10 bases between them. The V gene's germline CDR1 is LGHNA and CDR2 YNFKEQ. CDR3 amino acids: CASSQAGTHYEQYF. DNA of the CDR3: TGTGCCAGCAGCCAAGCAGGGACCCACTACGAGCAGTACTTC.

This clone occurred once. The CDR3 spells CASSHFGTPDTEAFF. The CDR3 region has the DNA TGTGCCAGCAGCCATTTCGGGACACCTGACACTGAAGCTTTCTTT. V is TRBV14 and J is TRBJ1-1; D is possibly TRBD1 (6 bases). Germline V lookup: CDR1 SGHDN, CDR2 FVKESK. The length of the CDR3 is 15 residues. The ends were cut back, 3 bases at V and 3 bases at J, with 14 bases in the middle.

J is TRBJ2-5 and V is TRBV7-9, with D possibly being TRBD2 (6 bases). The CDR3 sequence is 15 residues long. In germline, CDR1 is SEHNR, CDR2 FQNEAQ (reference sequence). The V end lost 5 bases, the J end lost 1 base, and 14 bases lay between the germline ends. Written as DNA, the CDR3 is TGTGCCAGCAGCGCCCGACTAGACATCCAAGAGACCCAGTACTTC. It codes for CASSARLDIQETQYF.

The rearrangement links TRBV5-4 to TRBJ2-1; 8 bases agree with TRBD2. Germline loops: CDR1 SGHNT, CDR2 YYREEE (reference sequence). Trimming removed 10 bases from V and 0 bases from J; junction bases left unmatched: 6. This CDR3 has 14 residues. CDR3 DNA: TGTGCCTGCTGGAGCGGGAGCTCCTACAATGAGCAGTTCTTC. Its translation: CACWSGSSYNEQFF.

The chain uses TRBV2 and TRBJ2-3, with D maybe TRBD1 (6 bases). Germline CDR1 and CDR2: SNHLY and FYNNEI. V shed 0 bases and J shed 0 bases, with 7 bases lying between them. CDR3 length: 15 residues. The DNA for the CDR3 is TGTGCCAGCAGTGAAGCGGGGGCGAGCACAGATACGCAGTATTTT. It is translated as CASSEAGASTDTQYF.

CDR3 nucleotides: TGTGCCAGCAGCCCCCGGGACTATAGCTCCTACAATGAGCAGTTCTTC. It codes for CASSPRDYSSYNEQFF. This rearrangement joins TRBV14 to TRBJ2-1, with 7 bases matching TRBD2. This CDR3 has 16 amino acids. The V gene's germline CDR1 is SGHDN and CDR2 FVKESK. V lost 4 bases to trimming and J lost 0 bases; unmatched junction nucleotides: 6.

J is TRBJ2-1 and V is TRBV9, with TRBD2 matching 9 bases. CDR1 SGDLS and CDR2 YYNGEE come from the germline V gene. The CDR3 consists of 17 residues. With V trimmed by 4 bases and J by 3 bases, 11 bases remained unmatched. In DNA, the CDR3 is TGTGCCAGCAGCAGAGGGAGAGGACTAGCGAACTACAATGAGCAGTTCTTC. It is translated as CASSRGRGLANYNEQFF.

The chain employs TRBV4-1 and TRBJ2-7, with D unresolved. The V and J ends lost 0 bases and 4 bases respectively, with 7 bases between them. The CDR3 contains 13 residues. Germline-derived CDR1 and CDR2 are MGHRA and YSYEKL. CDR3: CASSQDAYYEQYF. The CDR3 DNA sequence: TGCGCCAGCAGCCAAGACGCCTATTACGAGCAGTACTTC.